These T cell receptor beta chains were read from a single sample in a study of blood T cells in healthy people across ages. One entry per CDR3 protein results from TCRdb running MiXCR on the 5' RACE reads. The repertoire holds about 1.4 million distinct CDR3 sequences, with approximately 59% as singletons. Sequencing was done on a sample of blood. Source of these receptors: a man aged 18 to 30 in good health. The CDR3 runs from the conserved cysteine through the conserved F or W. The size entry is marked missing in some rows and otherwise reads once, few, many or a size class.

CDR3 protein	clone size	V gene	J gene
CASSPRTGDNYGYTF	.	TRBV7-2	TRBJ1-2
CASSTGTSTYNEQFF	.	TRBV12-3/TRBV12-4	TRBJ2-1
CASSYPLGQGYNEQFF	.	TRBV6-6	TRBJ2-1
CAGSQGQGADEQYF	.	TRBV5-1	TRBJ2-7
CASSATGSSSDTQYF	.	TRBV6-1	TRBJ2-3
CAARLVNTGELFF	few	TRBV10-3	TRBJ2-2
CASGPRGRETQYF	.	TRBV2	TRBJ2-5
CSARPPGAGANVLTF	.	TRBV20-1	TRBJ2-6
CSARPVGAGTEQFF	.	TRBV20-1	TRBJ2-1
CASSQVGENTDTQYF	.	TRBV4-1	TRBJ2-3
CASIRDSYNEKLFF	.	TRBV5-6	TRBJ1-4
CASSPYLTGENEAFF	once	TRBV18	TRBJ1-1